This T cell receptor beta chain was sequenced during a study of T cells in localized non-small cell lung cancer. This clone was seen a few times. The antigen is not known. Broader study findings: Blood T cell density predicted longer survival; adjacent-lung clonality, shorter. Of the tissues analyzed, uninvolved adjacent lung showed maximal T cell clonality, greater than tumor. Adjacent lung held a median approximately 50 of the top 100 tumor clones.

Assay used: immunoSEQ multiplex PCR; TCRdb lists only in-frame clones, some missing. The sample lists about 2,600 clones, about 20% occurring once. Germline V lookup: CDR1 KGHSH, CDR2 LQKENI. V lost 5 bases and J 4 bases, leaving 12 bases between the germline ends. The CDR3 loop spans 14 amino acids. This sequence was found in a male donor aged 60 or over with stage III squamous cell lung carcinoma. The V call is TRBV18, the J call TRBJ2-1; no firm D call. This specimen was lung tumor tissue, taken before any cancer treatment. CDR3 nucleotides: TGTGCCAGCTCAGCCGAATGGGGTTACAATGAGCAGTTCTTC. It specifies CASSAEWGYNEQFF.